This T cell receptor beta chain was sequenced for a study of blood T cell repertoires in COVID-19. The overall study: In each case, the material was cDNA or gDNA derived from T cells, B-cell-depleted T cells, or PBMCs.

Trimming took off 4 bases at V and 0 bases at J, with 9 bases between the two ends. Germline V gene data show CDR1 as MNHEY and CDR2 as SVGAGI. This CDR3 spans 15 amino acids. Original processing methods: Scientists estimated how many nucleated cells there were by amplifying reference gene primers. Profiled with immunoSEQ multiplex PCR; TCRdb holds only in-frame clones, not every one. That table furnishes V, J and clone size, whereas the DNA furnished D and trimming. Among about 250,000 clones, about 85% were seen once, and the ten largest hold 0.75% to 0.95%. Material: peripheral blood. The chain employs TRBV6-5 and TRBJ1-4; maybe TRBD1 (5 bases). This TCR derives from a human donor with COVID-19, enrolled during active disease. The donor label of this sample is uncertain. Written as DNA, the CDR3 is TGTGCCAGCAGTTCCGACAGTGCAACTAATGAAAAACTGTTTTTT. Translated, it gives CASSSDSATNEKLFF.